The rows below give T cell receptor beta chains drawn from one sample of a study of post-analysis software for immune sequencing data. TCRdb reprocessed the PCR reads via MiXCR and lists one record per CDR3 protein. Of approximately 660,000 distinct CDR3 sequences listed, over 45% are singletons. Sequences were obtained from blood. These TCRs come from a girl aged 2-9 years with multiple sclerosis. CDR3s include the opening cysteine and the closing phenylalanine or tryptophan. A D gene is named only where the DNA matches it firmly. Clone size is stated in some rows and not others, as once, few, many or a class when expanded.

DNA	CDR3	J	D	size	V
TGTGCCAGCAGCCATTTTCAAGGACAGGGCCACAATGAGCAGTTCTTC	CASSHFQGQGHNEQFF	TRBJ2-1	TRBD1	NA	TRBV14
TGCGCCAGCTCCCCTCCCCGGGAATTAGCAGATACGCAGTATTTT	CASSPPRELADTQYF	TRBJ2-3	NA	NA	TRBV5-1
TGCGCCAGCAGCCAAGGTCCAACCGGGACTAGCGGCAATGAGCAGTTCTTC	CASSQGPTGTSGNEQFF	TRBJ2-1	TRBD2	NA	TRBV4-1
TGTGCCAGCACCACCCCCGGGGGGGTGAATGAGCAGTTCTTC	CASTTPGGVNEQFF	TRBJ2-1	TRBD2	NA	TRBV11-2
TGTGCCAGCAGTTACTCGGGGGCGAAAGGTGAGCAGTTCTTC	CASSYSGAKGEQFF	TRBJ2-1	NA	NA	TRBV6-5
TGTGCCAGCAGTTTGTCGGAAAGGGATGAGCAGTTCTTC	CASSLSERDEQFF	TRBJ2-1	NA	NA	TRBV12-3/TRBV12-4
TGTGCCAGCAGTAGAACTCGGACTAGCGGGAACAATGAGCAGTTCTTC	CASSRTRTSGNNEQFF	TRBJ2-1	TRBD2	few	TRBV12-3/TRBV12-4
TGCAGTGCTAGAGATCTCGGGGCTAGCGGGTTATACGAGCAGTACTTC	CSARDLGASGLYEQYF	TRBJ2-7	TRBD2	NA	TRBV20-1
TGTGCCAGCAGCCCTCGCCCTACAGGGGACGAGCAGTACTTC	CASSPRPTGDEQYF	TRBJ2-7	TRBD1	NA	TRBV9
TGCAGCGTTGATTGGGGTAGTAATGGCTACACCTTC	CSVDWGSNGYTF	TRBJ1-2	NA	NA	TRBV29-1
TGTGCCAGCAGCCCGAGTCAGGGACCCTATGGCTACACCTTC	CASSPSQGPYGYTF	TRBJ1-2	NA	NA	TRBV5-5
TGCAGTGCTAGAGTAAACACGGATAGCACAGATACGCAGTATTTT	CSARVNTDSTDTQYF	TRBJ2-3	NA	NA	TRBV20-1
TGTGCCAGCAGCGTAGAAGGCGGCCATAATGAAAAACTGTTTTTT	CASSVEGGHNEKLFF	TRBJ1-4	NA	NA	TRBV9
TGTGCCAGCAGATCAACCGGGGGGGTGGGAAGTGGGGCCAACGTCCTGACTTTC	CASRSTGGVGSGANVLTF	TRBJ2-6	TRBD2	NA	TRBV12-3/TRBV12-4
TGCGCCAGCAGCTTGGTTACTAGCGGGAAATACCACAATGAGCAGTTCTTC	CASSLVTSGKYHNEQFF	TRBJ2-1	TRBD2	few	TRBV5-1
TGCAGCGTTGAGACCGGGACAGGCTACAATGAGCAGTTCTTC	CSVETGTGYNEQFF	TRBJ2-1	TRBD1	NA	TRBV29-1
TGTGCCAGCAGTTTCATAGCGGGGGGCTTCATCTCTGGGGCCAGCGTCCTGACTTTC	CASSFIAGGFISGASVLTF	TRBJ2-6	TRBD2	NA	TRBV12-3/TRBV12-4
TGTGCCAGCAGCTGGACAGGGAGTATTGGAGATACGCAGTATTTT	CASSWTGSIGDTQYF	TRBJ2-3	TRBD1	NA	TRBV7-2
TGCGCCAGCAGCGAGGACAGAGATAGCTTTCTGCGGCTGGAGCAGTACTTC	CASSEDRDSFLRLEQYF	TRBJ2-7	NA	few	TRBV5-1
TGCGCCAGCAAAAGGGGCTTTGAGCAGTTCTTC	CASKRGFEQFF	TRBJ2-1	NA	NA	TRBV5-1
TGCAGTGTTAAAGAGGGAAGCAATCAGCCCCAACATTTT	CSVKEGSNQPQHF	TRBJ1-5	NA	NA	TRBV20-1
TGTGCCAGCAGCCGCAAGGGACTAGCGGGGGGGCCTATCGTTTACGGTGAGCAGTTCTTC	CASSRKGLAGGPIVYGEQFF	TRBJ2-1	TRBD2	NA	TRBV3-1
TGTGCCAGCAGTGAGGGCAGGACTCTACTGGATCATACTAACTATGGCTACACCTTC	CASSEGRTLLDHTNYGYTF	TRBJ1-2	NA	NA	TRBV2
TGTGCCAGTAGTACCCCGGGGGGCGCGACGGGAGATACGCAGTATTTT	CASSTPGGATGDTQYF	TRBJ2-3	NA	NA	TRBV19
TGTGCCAGCAGTTTCTCGCAGGGGAGGGACGAGCAGTACTTC	CASSFSQGRDEQYF	TRBJ2-7	NA	NA	TRBV12-3/TRBV12-4
TGTGCCAGCAGCGCTACTAGGGGAGGAACAGATACGCAGTATTTT	CASSATRGGTDTQYF	TRBJ2-3	NA	few	TRBV6-5
TGTGCCAGCAGTTACAGCGACAATGAGCAGTTCTTC	CASSYSDNEQFF	TRBJ2-1	NA	NA	TRBV6-2/TRBV6-3
TGTGCCAGCAGCCGAGGACTAGCGGCCAACAATGAGCAGTTCTTC	CASSRGLAANNEQFF	TRBJ2-1	TRBD2	NA	TRBV13
TGTGCCAGCACCCCTGTCGAAGCGCGGCGGGATAGTACCTACGAGCAGTACTTC	CASTPVEARRDSTYEQYF	TRBJ2-7	NA	NA	TRBV7-9
TGTGCCAGCAGTTTAGGACGGAGGAACACTGAAGCTTTCTTT	CASSLGRRNTEAFF	TRBJ1-1	NA	NA	TRBV27
TGTGCCAGCAGTTTAACTGCGGGAGGGCTTTTCACCGGGGAGCTGTTTTTT	CASSLTAGGLFTGELFF	TRBJ2-2	TRBD2	NA	TRBV12-3/TRBV12-4
TGTGCCAGCAGTTTAGAAGTTAGCGGGGCGTCAGAGACCCAGTACTTC	CASSLEVSGASETQYF	TRBJ2-5	TRBD2	NA	TRBV12-3/TRBV12-4
TGTGCCACTAGGACAGGGGGATATTCACCCCTCCACTTT	CATRTGGYSPLHF	TRBJ1-6	TRBD1	NA	TRBV2
TGTGCCTCCCGTCCCCCCCCTTCTGGGATCTTTAACTATGGCTACACCTTC	CASRPPPSGIFNYGYTF	TRBJ1-2	NA	NA	TRBV6-2/TRBV6-3
TGCGCCAGCAGGGGACAGGGAGAATATACGCAGTATTTT	CASRGQGEYTQYF	TRBJ2-3	TRBD1	few	TRBV5-1
TGTGCCAGCAGCTTCCCCGTTGGGGCGATCGATGGCTACACCTTC	CASSFPVGAIDGYTF	TRBJ1-2	NA	NA	TRBV7-9
TGCGCCAGCAGCCACCTTACCGTTGCTGGGGCCAACGTCCTGACTTTC	CASSHLTVAGANVLTF	TRBJ2-6	NA	NA	TRBV4-1
TGTGCCAGCAGCGGGGACAGGTCTGAAGCTTTCTTT	CASSGDRSEAFF	TRBJ1-1	TRBD1	NA	TRBV3-1
TGTGCCAGCAGCCTAGGGGTGGACAGGGCGAACTATGGCTACACCTTC	CASSLGVDRANYGYTF	TRBJ1-2	TRBD1	NA	TRBV7-2
TGTGCCAGCAGCCAAGATGGGCAAGACTATGGCTACACCTTC	CASSQDGQDYGYTF	TRBJ1-2	NA	NA	TRBV3-1
TGCAGCGTTGAAGGGTCCCCGCGGACAGATACCTACGAGCAGTACTTC	CSVEGSPRTDTYEQYF	TRBJ2-7	NA	once	TRBV29-1
TGTGCCAGCAGCTTAGACGACGGGACAGACTACAATGAGCAGTTCTTC	CASSLDDGTDYNEQFF	TRBJ2-1	TRBD1	NA	TRBV11-2